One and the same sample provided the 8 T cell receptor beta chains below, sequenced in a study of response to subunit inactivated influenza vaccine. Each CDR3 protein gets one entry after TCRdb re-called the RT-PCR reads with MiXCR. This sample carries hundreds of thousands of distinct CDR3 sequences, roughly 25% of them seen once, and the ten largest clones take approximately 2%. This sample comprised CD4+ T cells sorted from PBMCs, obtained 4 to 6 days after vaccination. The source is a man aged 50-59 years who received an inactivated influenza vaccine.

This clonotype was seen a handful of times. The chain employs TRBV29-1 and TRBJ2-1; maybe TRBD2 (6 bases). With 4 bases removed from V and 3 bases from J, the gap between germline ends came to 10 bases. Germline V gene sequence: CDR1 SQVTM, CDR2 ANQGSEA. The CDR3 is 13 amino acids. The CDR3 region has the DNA TGCAGCGTTGCGTGGACTATCTACAATGAGCAGTTCTTC. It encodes CSVAWTIYNEQFF.

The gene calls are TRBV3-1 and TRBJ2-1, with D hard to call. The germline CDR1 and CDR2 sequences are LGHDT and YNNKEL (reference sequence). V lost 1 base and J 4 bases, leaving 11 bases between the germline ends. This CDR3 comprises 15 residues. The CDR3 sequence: CASSQGPTKYNEQFF. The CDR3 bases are TGTGCCAGCAGCCAAGGTCCTACCAAATACAATGAGCAGTTCTTC.

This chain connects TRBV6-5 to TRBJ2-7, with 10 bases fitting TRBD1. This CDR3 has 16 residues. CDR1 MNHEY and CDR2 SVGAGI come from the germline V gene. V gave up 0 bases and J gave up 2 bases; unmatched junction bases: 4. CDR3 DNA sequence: TGTGCCAGCAGTTACTCCTTGACAGGGGGCCCCTACGAGCAGTACTTC. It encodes CASSYSLTGGPYEQYF.

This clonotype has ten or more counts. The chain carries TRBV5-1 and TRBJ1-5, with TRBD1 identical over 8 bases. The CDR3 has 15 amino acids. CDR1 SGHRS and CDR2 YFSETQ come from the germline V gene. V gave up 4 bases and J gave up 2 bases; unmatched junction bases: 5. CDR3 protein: CASSEGQGGNQPQHF. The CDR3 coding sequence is TGCGCCAGCAGCGAAGGACAGGGAGGCAATCAGCCCCAGCATTTT.

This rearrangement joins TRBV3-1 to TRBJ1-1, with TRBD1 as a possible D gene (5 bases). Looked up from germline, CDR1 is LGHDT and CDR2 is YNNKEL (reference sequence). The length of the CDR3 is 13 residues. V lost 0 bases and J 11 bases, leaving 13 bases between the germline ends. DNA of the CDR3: TGTGCCAGCAGCCAAGATTGGCCCGCAGGGGCTTTCTTT. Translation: CASSQDWPAGAFF.

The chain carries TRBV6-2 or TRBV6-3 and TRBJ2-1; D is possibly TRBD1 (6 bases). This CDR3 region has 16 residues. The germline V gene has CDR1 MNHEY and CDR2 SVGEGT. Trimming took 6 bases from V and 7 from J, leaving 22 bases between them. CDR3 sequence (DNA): TGTGCCAGCAGCCGACAGGCTAGCCCTTCGTCGAATGAGCAGTTCTTC. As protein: CASSRQASPSSNEQFF.

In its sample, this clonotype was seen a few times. The CDR3 sequence is CSVAAFDEQYF. The CDR3 DNA follows: TGCAGCGTGGCAGCTTTCGACGAGCAGTACTTC. The chain is built from TRBV29-1 and TRBJ2-7; D remains unclear. CDR3 length: 11 amino acids. V was shortened by 6 bases and J by 5 bases, with 11 bases between the two germline ends. From germline, CDR1 is SQVTM and CDR2 ANQGSEA.

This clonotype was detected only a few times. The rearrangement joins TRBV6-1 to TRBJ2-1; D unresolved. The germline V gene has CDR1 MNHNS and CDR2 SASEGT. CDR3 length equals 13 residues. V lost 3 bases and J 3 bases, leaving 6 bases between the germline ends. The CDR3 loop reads CASSEGNYNEQFF. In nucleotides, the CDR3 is TGTGCCAGCAGTGAGGGGAACTACAATGAGCAGTTCTTC.